The 20 T cell receptor beta chains below come from one sample, sequenced in a study of early T cells in non-severe SARS-CoV-2 infection. TCRdb processed the 5' RACE reads anew with MiXCR; each CDR3 protein has one entry. The sample consists of around 92,000 distinct CDR3 sequences, approximately 11% of them appearing once. Sequenced: whole blood. These receptors were obtained from an adult who was a healthcare worker with PCR-confirmed SARS-CoV-2 infection or an uninfected control (not recorded which).

Only a few counts were recorded for this clonotype. V gene TRBV11-2 combines with J gene TRBJ2-7; 7 nucleotides align to TRBD1. This CDR3 is 12 amino acids long. With V trimmed by 5 bases and J by 5 bases, 3 bases remained unmatched. Per the germline V gene, CDR1 is SGHAT and CDR2 is FQNNGV. The CDR3 here is CASSPQGDEQYF. CDR3 nucleotide sequence: TGTGCCAGCAGCCCCCAGGGGGACGAGCAGTACTTC.

This clonotype was recorded a few times. The genes are TRBV5-1 and TRBJ2-1; 14 bases fit TRBD2. Germline-derived CDR1 and CDR2 are SGHRS and YFSETQ. The CDR3 is 15 amino acids. Losses at the gene ends were 5 bases for V and 10 bases for J; bases not matched to a gene: 8. CDR3 bases: TGCGCCAGCAGTTCGACTAGCGGGAGGGCCGGGGAGCAGTTCTTC. This encodes CASSSTSGRAGEQFF.

This clonotype was seen more than once but under ten times. This rearrangement joins TRBV28 to TRBJ2-7; either TRBD1 or TRBD2 may supply D (6 bases each). The germline V gene has CDR1 MDHEN and CDR2 SYDVKM. This CDR3 spans 16 amino acids. V lost 3 bases to trimming and J lost 3 bases, with 18 bases between them. CDR3 DNA: TGTGCCAGCAGTTTGGATATGGGGGGCGCAGTCTACGAGCAGTACTTC. Translation gives CASSLDMGGAVYEQYF.

The chain combines TRBV28 with TRBJ2-7; TRBD2 matches at 11 bases. The CDR3 sequence is 14 residues long. The germline gives CDR1 MDHEN, CDR2 SYDVKM. Trimming took 5 bases from V and 5 from J; bases not matched to a gene: 5. CDR3 region: CASSELAGVNEQYF. CDR3 in DNA: TGTGCCAGCAGTGAACTAGCGGGAGTAAACGAGCAGTACTTC.

In this sample, this clonotype turned up a few times. The V and J genes are TRBV4-1 and TRBJ1-2; D gene unclear. From germline, CDR1 is MGHRA and CDR2 YSYEKL. V was shortened by 3 bases and J by 0 bases, with 2 bases between the two germline ends. The CDR3 contains 12 residues. The CDR3 is CASSHTNYGYTF. In DNA, the CDR3 is TGCGCCAGCAGCCACACTAACTATGGCTACACCTTC.

The J gene is TRBJ2-1, the V gene TRBV7-2; 9 bases align to TRBD2. V gave up 4 bases and J gave up 10 bases; unmatched junction bases: 2. The germline V gene has CDR1 SGHTA and CDR2 FQGNSA. The length of the CDR3 is 12 residues. DNA for the CDR3: TGTGCCAGCAGCTCTAGCGGGGTGGAGCAGTTCTTC. Translated: CASSSSGVEQFF. The whole variable domain, filled in from reference TRBV7-2 and TRBJ2-1, reads GAGVSQSPSNKVTEKGKDVELRCDPISGHTALYWYRQSLGQGLEFLIYFQGNSAPDKSGLPSDRFSAERTGGSVSTLTIQRTQQEDSAVYLCASSSSGVEQFFGPGTRLTVL.

This clonotype has ten or more counts. This rearrangement joins TRBV12-3 or TRBV12-4 to TRBJ1-2, with D maybe TRBD1 (6 bases). The CDR3 has 13 amino acids. The V gene lost 6 bases and the J gene lost 5 bases, with 13 bases spanning the gap. The CDR3 loop reads CASRETGTYGYTF. DNA of the CDR3: TGTGCCAGCAGAGAGACAGGCACATATGGCTACACCTTC.

This clonotype was counted between two and nine times. The chain links TRBV6-5 to TRBJ2-1, with 7 bases that match TRBD2. V was pared by 6 bases and J by 4 bases, with 6 bases of the junction left unmatched. This CDR3 has 14 residues. Looked up from germline, CDR1 is MNHEY and CDR2 is SVGAGI. Here the CDR3 reads CASSLRLAYNEQFF. The CDR3 bases are TGTGCCAGCAGCCTTCGACTAGCTTACAATGAGCAGTTCTTC.

This clonotype was counted once. This rearrangement joins TRBV6-6 to TRBJ1-3; D remains ambiguous. The CDR3 spans 11 residues. Germline-derived CDR1 and CDR2 are MNHNY and SVGAGI (reference sequence). The V end lost 5 bases, the J end lost 8 bases, and 7 bases lay between the germline ends. CDR3 residues: CASSQRDTIYF. The CDR3 DNA is TGTGCCAGCAGTCAAAGAGACACCATATATTTT.

Only a few counts were recorded for this clonotype. The chain carries TRBV5-1 and TRBJ1-1; D is uncertain. This CDR3 has 14 amino acids. Trimming left V 0 bases short and J 1 base short, with 7 bases between. The germline V gene encodes CDR1 SGHRS and CDR2 YFSETQ. DNA for the CDR3: TGCGCCAGCAGCTTGGTCTCTCCGAACACTGAAGCTTTCTTT. It encodes CASSLVSPNTEAFF.

CDR3 loop: CASSRMDPFEAFF. The CDR3 DNA sequence: TGTGCCAGCTCACGGATGGACCCTTTTGAAGCTTTCTTT. The gene calls are TRBV18 and TRBJ1-1; unclear D gene. The V gene's germline CDR1 is KGHSH and CDR2 LQKENI. The CDR3 has 13 amino acids. Trimming removed 4 bases at V and 7 bases at J, with 13 bases between.

The chain is built from TRBV28 and TRBJ1-1, with D perhaps TRBD1 (6 bases). The CDR3 totals 14 residues. V shed 4 bases and J shed 2 bases, with 11 bases lying between them. Germline CDR1 is MDHEN and CDR2 is SYDVKM. The CDR3 here is CASSSGGDNTEAFF. CDR3 nucleotides: TGTGCCAGCAGTTCGGGGGGCGATAACACTGAAGCTTTCTTT.

The V call is TRBV20-1, the J call TRBJ1-4; D call uncertain. Looked up from germline, CDR1 is DFQATT and CDR2 is SNEGSKA (reference sequence). The CDR3 has 13 residues. V was shortened by 6 bases and J by 5 bases, with 13 bases between the two germline ends. For the CDR3, the DNA is TGCAGTGCGGGGAGGGAGTTCAATGAAAAACTGTTTTTT. Protein sequence: CSAGREFNEKLFF.

This clonotype appeared a few times. The chain uses TRBV29-1 and TRBJ2-7, with a weak D call TRBD2 (5 bases). Trimming took off 6 bases at V and 7 bases at J, with 13 bases between the two ends. Germline V lookup: CDR1 SQVTM, CDR2 ANQGSEA. The CDR3 is 11 amino acids. The CDR3 spells CSVELAYEQYF. The CDR3, as DNA: TGCAGCGTGGAGTTAGCGTATGAGCAGTACTTC.

This clonotype was seen more than once but under ten times. J is TRBJ1-1 and V is TRBV5-6; unclear D gene. V lost 0 bases and J lost 6, with 12 bases in between. The CDR3 sequence is 14 residues long. CDR1 is SGHDT, CDR2 YYEEEE, per germline. Here the CDR3 reads CASSLVVSAAEAFF. CDR3 DNA sequence: TGTGCCAGCAGCTTGGTGGTCTCGGCAGCTGAAGCTTTCTTT. Full variable domain (missing parts from reference TRBV5-6 and TRBJ1-1): DAGVTQSPTHLIKTRGQQVTLRCSPKSGHDTVSWYQQALGQGPQFIFQYYEEEERQRGNFPDRFSGHQFPNYSSELNVNALLLGDSALYLCASSLVVSAAEAFFGQGTRLTVV.

This clonotype is a singleton in its sample. The chain links TRBV4-2 to TRBJ1-1; D call uncertain. Germline-derived CDR1 and CDR2 are LGHNA and YNFKEQ. Trimming took off 0 bases at V and 4 bases at J, with 12 bases between the two ends. The CDR3 has 15 residues. CDR3: CASSQEAGYSTEAFF. DNA of the CDR3: TGTGCCAGCAGCCAAGAAGCAGGTTATAGCACTGAAGCTTTCTTT.

This clonotype was seen more than once but under ten times. This chain links TRBV20-1 with TRBJ2-7; either TRBD1 or TRBD2 may supply D (5 bases each). Germline V gene lookup returns CDR1 DFQATT and CDR2 SNEGSKA (reference sequence). V was trimmed by 1 base and J by 6 bases, leaving 16 bases between them. The CDR3 is 14 amino acids. CDR3 DNA: TGCAGTGCTAGAGGGGACGACCCTCCGGGCGAGCAGTACTTC. It yields the protein CSARGDDPPGEQYF.

This chain links TRBV4-1 with TRBJ1-1; D might be TRBD1 (5 bases). In germline, CDR1 is MGHRA, CDR2 YSYEKL. Trimming took off 5 bases at V and 2 bases at J, with 21 bases between the two ends. The CDR3 loop spans 17 amino acids. This CDR3 reads CASSNFGEGRTNTEAFF. DNA for the CDR3: TGCGCCAGCAGCAATTTCGGGGAAGGCAGGACAAACACTGAAGCTTTCTTT.

This clonotype was counted between two and nine times. J is TRBJ2-1 and V is TRBV29-1, with 10 positions matching TRBD2. The CDR3 is 18 amino acids. The J segment lost 2 bases and the V segment lost 3 bases, leaving 13 bases of the junction unmatched. Germline loops: CDR1 SQVTM, CDR2 ANQGSEA. The CDR3 loop is CSVDRSGQREGPYNEQFF. CDR3 DNA: TGCAGCGTTGACAGGTCCGGACAGCGGGAGGGCCCCTACAATGAGCAGTTCTTC.

V usage is TRBV6-1 and J usage is TRBJ2-5, with 7 nucleotides matching TRBD2. Looked up from germline, CDR1 is MNHNS and CDR2 is SASEGT. The CDR3 is made up of 16 amino acids. V was clipped by 2 bases and J by 4 bases; unmatched bases: 10. CDR3 coding DNA: TGTGCCAGCAGTGAAAATTGGGGGAGGGCCGGAGAGACCCAGTACTTC. It is translated as CASSENWGRAGETQYF.